Sequencing of this T cell receptor (beta chain) was carried out in a study of glioma-infiltrating T cells. Broader study findings: Only very few CDR3 sequences appeared in both tissue and blood. Tissue-blood divergence was below expectation in non-neoplastic patients, above in gliomas.

The CDR3 spans 15 residues. The germline V gene encodes CDR1 LNHDA and CDR2 SQIVND (reference sequence). To note about this clonotype: Its antigen is undetermined. A junction end diverges from the germline sequence, so it may reflect a read error.

TCR alpha and beta CDR3 regions were amplified from RNA using iRepertoire nested multiplex PCR. Tissue mRNA or PBMC total RNA, roughly 85-450 ng, went into one-step reverse transcription and amplification. Using its own MiXCR run on the multiplex PCR reads, TCRdb lists one record per CDR3 protein. Among 150,000 to 200,000 distinct CDR3 sequences, under 55% were seen once, and the ten largest hold roughly 5.2%. The receptor's source is a human donor with low-grade glioma or glioblastoma, undergoing nonglioma brain surgery, or in good health (not recorded which). The sample was glioma tissue, nonneoplastic brain tissue, or PBMCs (not recorded which). The rearrangement uses TRBV19 and TRBJ2-5, with 7 bases that match TRBD1. CDR3 protein: CASSSRTGPQDTQYF. CDR3 nucleotides: TGTGCCAGTAGTTCACGGACAGGACCACAAGATACCCAGTACTTC.